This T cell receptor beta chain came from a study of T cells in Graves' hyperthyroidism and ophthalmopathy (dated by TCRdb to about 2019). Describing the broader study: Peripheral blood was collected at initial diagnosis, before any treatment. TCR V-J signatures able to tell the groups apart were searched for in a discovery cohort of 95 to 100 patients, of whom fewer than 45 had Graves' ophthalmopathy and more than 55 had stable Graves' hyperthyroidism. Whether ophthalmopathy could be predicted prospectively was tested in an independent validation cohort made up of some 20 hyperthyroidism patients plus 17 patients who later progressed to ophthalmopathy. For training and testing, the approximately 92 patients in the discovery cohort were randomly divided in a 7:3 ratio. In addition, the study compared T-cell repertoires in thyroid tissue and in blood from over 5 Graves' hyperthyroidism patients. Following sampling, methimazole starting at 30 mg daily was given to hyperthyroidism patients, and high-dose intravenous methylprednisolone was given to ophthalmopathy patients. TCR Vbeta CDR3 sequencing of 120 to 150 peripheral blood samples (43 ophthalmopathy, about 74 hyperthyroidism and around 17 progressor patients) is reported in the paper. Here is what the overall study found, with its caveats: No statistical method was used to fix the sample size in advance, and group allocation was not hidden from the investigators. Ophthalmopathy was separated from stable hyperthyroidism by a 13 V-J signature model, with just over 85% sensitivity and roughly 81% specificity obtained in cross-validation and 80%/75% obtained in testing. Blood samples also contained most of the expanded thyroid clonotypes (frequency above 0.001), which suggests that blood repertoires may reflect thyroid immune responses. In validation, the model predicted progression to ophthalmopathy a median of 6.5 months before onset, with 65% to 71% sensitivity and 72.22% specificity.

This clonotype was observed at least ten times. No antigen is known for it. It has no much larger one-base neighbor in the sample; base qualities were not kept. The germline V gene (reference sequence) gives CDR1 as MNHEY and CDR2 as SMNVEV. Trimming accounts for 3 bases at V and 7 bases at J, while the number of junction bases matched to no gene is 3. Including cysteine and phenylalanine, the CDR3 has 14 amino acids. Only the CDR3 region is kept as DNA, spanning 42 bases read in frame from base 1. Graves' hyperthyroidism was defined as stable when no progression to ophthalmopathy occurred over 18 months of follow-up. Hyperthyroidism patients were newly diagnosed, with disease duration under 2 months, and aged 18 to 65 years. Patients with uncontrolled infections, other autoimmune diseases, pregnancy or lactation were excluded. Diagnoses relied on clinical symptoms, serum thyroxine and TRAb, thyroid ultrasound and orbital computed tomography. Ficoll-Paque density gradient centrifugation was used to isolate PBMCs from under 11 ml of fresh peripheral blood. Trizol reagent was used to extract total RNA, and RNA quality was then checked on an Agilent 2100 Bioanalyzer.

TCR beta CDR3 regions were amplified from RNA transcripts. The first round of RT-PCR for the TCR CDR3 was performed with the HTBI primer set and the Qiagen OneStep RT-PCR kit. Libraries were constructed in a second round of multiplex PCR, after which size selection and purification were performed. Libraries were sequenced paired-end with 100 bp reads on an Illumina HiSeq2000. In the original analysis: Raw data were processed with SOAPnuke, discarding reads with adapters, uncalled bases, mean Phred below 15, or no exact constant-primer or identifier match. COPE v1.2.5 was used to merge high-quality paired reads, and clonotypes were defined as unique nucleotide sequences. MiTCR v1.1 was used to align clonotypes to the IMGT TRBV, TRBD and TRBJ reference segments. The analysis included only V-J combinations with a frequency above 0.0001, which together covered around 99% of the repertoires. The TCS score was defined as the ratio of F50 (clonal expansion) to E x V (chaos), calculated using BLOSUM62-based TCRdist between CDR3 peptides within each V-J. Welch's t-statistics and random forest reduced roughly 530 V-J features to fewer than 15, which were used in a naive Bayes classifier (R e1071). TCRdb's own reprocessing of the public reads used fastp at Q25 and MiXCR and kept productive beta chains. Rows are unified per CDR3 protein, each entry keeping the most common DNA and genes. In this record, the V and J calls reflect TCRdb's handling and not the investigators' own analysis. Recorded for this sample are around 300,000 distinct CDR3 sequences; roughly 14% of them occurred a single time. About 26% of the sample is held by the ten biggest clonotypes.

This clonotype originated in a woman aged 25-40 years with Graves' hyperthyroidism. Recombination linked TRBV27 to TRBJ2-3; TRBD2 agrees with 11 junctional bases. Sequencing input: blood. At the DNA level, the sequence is TGTGCCAGCAGTTTTACTAGCGGGAGTCATACGCAGTATTTT. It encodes CASSFTSGSHTQYF.